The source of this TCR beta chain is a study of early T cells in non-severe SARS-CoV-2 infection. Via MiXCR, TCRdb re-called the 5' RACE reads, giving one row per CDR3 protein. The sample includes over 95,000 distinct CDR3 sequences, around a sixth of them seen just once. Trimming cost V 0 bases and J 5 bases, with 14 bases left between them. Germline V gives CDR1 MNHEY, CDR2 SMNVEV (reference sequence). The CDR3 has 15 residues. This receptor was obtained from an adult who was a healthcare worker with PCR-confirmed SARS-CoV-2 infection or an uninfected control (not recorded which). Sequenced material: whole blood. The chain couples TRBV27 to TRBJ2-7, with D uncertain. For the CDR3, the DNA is TGTGCCAGCAGTTTATCGGTTGGCCCCACCCACGAGCAGTACTTC. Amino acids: CASSLSVGPTHEQYF.